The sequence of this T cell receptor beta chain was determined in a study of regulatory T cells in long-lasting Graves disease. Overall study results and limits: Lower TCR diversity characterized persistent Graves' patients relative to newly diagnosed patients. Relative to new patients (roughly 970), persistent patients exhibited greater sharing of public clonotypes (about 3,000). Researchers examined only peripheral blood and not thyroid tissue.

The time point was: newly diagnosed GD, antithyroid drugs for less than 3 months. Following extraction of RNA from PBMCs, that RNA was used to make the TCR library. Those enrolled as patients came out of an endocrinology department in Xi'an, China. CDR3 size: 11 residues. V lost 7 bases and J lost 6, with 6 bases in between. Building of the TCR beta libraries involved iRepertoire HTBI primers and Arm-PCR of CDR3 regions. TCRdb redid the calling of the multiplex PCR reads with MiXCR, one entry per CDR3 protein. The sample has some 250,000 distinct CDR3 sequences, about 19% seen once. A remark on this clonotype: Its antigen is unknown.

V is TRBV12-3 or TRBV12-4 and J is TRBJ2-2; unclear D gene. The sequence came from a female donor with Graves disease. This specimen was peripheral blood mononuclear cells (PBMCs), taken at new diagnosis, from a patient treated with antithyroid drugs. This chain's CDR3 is CASMWAGELFF. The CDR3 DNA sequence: TGTGCCAGCATGTGGGCCGGGGAGCTGTTTTTT.